This is a list of T cell receptor beta chains from one sample in a study of blood T cell repertoires in COVID-19. TCRdb keeps only in-frame clones here, not all; method: immunoSEQ multiplex PCR. The data contain approximately 330,000 clones, around 89% of them seen just once; the ten biggest clones take up around 1%. Sequencing was performed on peripheral blood. These receptors were obtained from a woman between 40 and 55 years old with COVID-19, enrolled during active disease. Both conserved end residues are part of each CDR3. The order of the fields is V gene, J gene, clone size, D gene, CDR3 DNA, CDR3 protein. D genes are given only for firm matches. Size is omitted from some rows. Given values are once, few, many or a class for expanded clones.

>TRBV7-3|TRBJ2-1|once|-
TGTGCCAGCAGCTTAACCACAAACAATGAGCAGTTCTTC
CASSLTTNNEQFF
>TRBV20-1|TRBJ1-4|-|TRBD1
TGCAGTGCCAGTGGGACAGGGAGCAATGAAAAACTGTTTTTT
CSASGTGSNEKLFF
>TRBV5-6|TRBJ1-5|-|-
TGTGCCAGCAGCTTGGTCGATCAGCCCCAGCATTTT
CASSLVDQPQHF
>TRBV9|TRBJ1-6|-|-
TGTGCCAGCAGCGCAACCACAGATTCACCCCTCCACTTT
CASSATTDSPLHF
>TRBV2|TRBJ2-5|-|TRBD1
TGTGCCAGCAGCGGGGTACAGGGGGCTCGGGGAGAGACCCAGTACTTC
CASSGVQGARGETQYF
>TRBV5-1|TRBJ1-1|-|-
TGCGCCAGCCAGGAATTTAGGAACACTGAAGCTTTCTTT
CASQEFRNTEAFF
>TRBV7-2|TRBJ2-3|-|TRBD2
TGTGCCAGCAGCCGGGGGGGCAGAACAGATACGCAGTATTTT
CASSRGGRTDTQYF
>TRBV5-1|TRBJ2-7|few|TRBD1
TGCGCCAGCAGCTTCCCGGGACAGTTTTACGAGCAGTACTTC
CASSFPGQFYEQYF
>TRBV5-1|TRBJ2-3|-|-
TGCGCCAGCAGCTTGGAGAGGGATAGCGCCAGCACAGATACGCAGTATTTT
CASSLERDSASTDTQYF
>TRBV5-1|TRBJ2-5|-|-
TGCGCCAGCAGCTTTAATGTTTTGGAGACCCAGTACTTC
CASSFNVLETQYF
>TRBV30|TRBJ1-1|-|-
TGTGCCTGGAGTGTCCAGGCGGGCACTGAAGCTTTCTTT
CAWSVQAGTEAFF
>TRBV28|TRBJ2-1|-|TRBD1
TGTGCCAGCACACAGGGGGCGGGGAATGAGCAGTTCTTC
CASTQGAGNEQFF
>TRBV2|TRBJ1-5|-|-
TGTGCCAGCAGTGGGCGGACCGGGGGTAATCAGCCCCAGCATTTT
CASSGRTGGNQPQHF
>TRBV4-2|TRBJ1-4|-|-
TGTGCCAGCAGCCAAGATCTATTAGATCTTGAAAAACTGTTTTTT
CASSQDLLDLEKLFF
>TRBV28|TRBJ1-3|-|TRBD1
TGTGCCAGCAGTCAACTCACAGGGGTGCCTGGAAACACCATATATTTT
CASSQLTGVPGNTIYF
>TRBV15|TRBJ2-7|-|-
TGTGCCACCAGCAGAGATCCCAGGGACGAGCAGTACTTC
CATSRDPRDEQYF
>TRBV5-4|TRBJ2-2|-|TRBD2
TGTGCCAGCAGTCCTGGCGGGCTAGCGGTCGGGGAGCTGTTTTTT
CASSPGGLAVGELFF
>TRBV28|TRBJ1-2|-|TRBD1
TGTGCCAGCAGAGGGGGAGAGGGACAGCCTATCCTCTATGGCTACACCTTC
CASRGGEGQPILYGYTF
>TRBV15|TRBJ2-1|-|TRBD1
TGTGCCACCAGCAACAACCGACAGGGGGCGGCTGAGCAGTTCTTC
CATSNNRQGAAEQFF
>TRBV7-6|TRBJ1-3|-|TRBD1
TGTGCCAGCAGCCGACCCGGGACAGAGTCTGGAAACACCATATATTTT
CASSRPGTESGNTIYF
>TRBV28|TRBJ2-2|-|-
TGTGCCAGCAGTTTAGATTCGCGGAACACCGGGGAGCTGTTTTTT
CASSLDSRNTGELFF
>TRBV3-1/TRBV3-2|TRBJ2-5|-|TRBD2
TGTGCCAGCCGGACCAGCGGGGGGCTAGAGACCCAGTACTTC
CASRTSGGLETQYF
>TRBV18|TRBJ1-1|-|TRBD1
TGTGCCAGCTCACTCACGGACAGGGACTCACTTGTGAACACTGAAGCTTTCTTT
CASSLTDRDSLVNTEAFF
>TRBV27|TRBJ2-7|-|TRBD2
TGTGCCAGCAGTTTTGGCGGGGGTAGGTACGAGCAGTACTTC
CASSFGGGRYEQYF
>TRBV6-4|TRBJ2-3|once|-
TGTGCCAGCAGCAGAGCAGGGGACGGCACAGATACGCAGTATTTT
CASSRAGDGTDTQYF
>TRBV27|TRBJ1-2|-|TRBD1
TGTGCCAGCAGTTTAAACAGGGGTGGCTATGGCTACACCTTC
CASSLNRGGYGYTF
>TRBV6-5|TRBJ1-1|-|-
TGTGCCAGCAGTTCCCCGGGATCGAACACTGAAGCTTTCTTT
CASSSPGSNTEAFF
>TRBV19|TRBJ1-2|-|-
TGTGCCAGTAGTATTTTGCTCGGGGGCTATGGCTACACCTTC
CASSILLGGYGYTF
>TRBV10-3|TRBJ2-7|-|-
TGTGCCATCAGTGATAGGGGGATACAGTACTTC
CAISDRGIQYF
>TRBV6-2/TRBV6-3|TRBJ1-4|-|-
TGTGCCAGCAGTTACGACACCCCCGATAATGAAAAACTGTTTTTT
CASSYDTPDNEKLFF
>TRBV5-1|TRBJ2-5|-|TRBD1
TGCGCCAGCAGCTGGGAATACAGGGGGCGAGAGACCCAGTACTTC
CASSWEYRGRETQYF
>TRBV24-1|TRBJ2-1|-|-
TGTGCCACCAGTGATTTGCCCAGGGGAATCGATGAGCAGTTCTTC
CATSDLPRGIDEQFF
>TRBV27|TRBJ1-1|-|TRBD1
TGTGCCAGCAGTCGACGTACAGGGGCGAACACTGAAGCTTTCTTT
CASSRRTGANTEAFF
>TRBV30|TRBJ1-5|few|-
TGTGCCTGGAGCCGAGACAGAAGCAATCAGCCCCAGCATTTT
CAWSRDRSNQPQHF
>TRBV14|TRBJ1-1|few|-
TGTGCCAGCAGCCAATTGGACAGATCGAACACTGAAGCTTTCTTT
CASSQLDRSNTEAFF
>TRBV7-9|TRBJ2-7|-|TRBD2
TGTGCCAGCAGCCCCGTCCCGGGACTAGCGGGGATGGGCGACGAGCAGTACTTC
CASSPVPGLAGMGDEQYF
>TRBV5-4|TRBJ2-1|few|-
TGTGCCAGCAGCTTAGGTGGCGGCTCCTACAATGAGCAGTTCTTC
CASSLGGGSYNEQFF
>TRBV28|TRBJ1-6|-|-
TGTGCCAGTACAGGGCCCGGTTCACCCCTCCACTTT
CASTGPGSPLHF
>TRBV3-1/TRBV3-2|TRBJ1-6|-|-
TGTGCCAGCAGCCAAGTCTCCAGGGGAAATTCACCCCTCCACTTT
CASSQVSRGNSPLHF
>TRBV28|TRBJ2-7|-|-
TGTGCCAGCAGTCTTGAACCCTTTACGCCATTCCGGAGGGACAGCTTCTACGAGCAGTACTTC
CASSLEPFTPFRRDSFYEQYF
>TRBV21-1|TRBJ1-1|-|-
TGTGCCAGCAGCACCCGGACAGCCAACACTGAAGCTTTCTTT
CASSTRTANTEAFF
>TRBV2|TRBJ2-7|-|TRBD2
TGTGCCAGCAGCGGGACTAGCCCCGAGGGCGAGCAGTACTTC
CASSGTSPEGEQYF
>TRBV4-1|TRBJ2-5|-|TRBD1
TGCGCCAGCAGCATTCGACAGGGCCAAGAGACCCAGTACTTC
CASSIRQGQETQYF
>TRBV6-5|TRBJ2-5|-|-
TGTGCCAGCAGTTACCTGCCCCAGGGGCTTCCGGAGACCCAGTACTTC
CASSYLPQGLPETQYF
>TRBV5-1|TRBJ2-1|-|TRBD2
TGCGCCAGCAGCTTGAGTACTAGCGGGGGTAGCTCCTACAATGAGCAGTTCTTC
CASSLSTSGGSSYNEQFF
>TRBV7-9|TRBJ1-1|-|TRBD1
TGTGCCAGCAGCTCCCTTCCCAGGGGGACCAGGAACACTGAAGCTTTCTTT
CASSSLPRGTRNTEAFF
>TRBV6-2/TRBV6-3|TRBJ2-1|-|TRBD2
TGTGCCAGCAGTGGCCCCGGGACTAGCGGGAAGGGTGAGCAGTTCTTC
CASSGPGTSGKGEQFF
>TRBV5-4|TRBJ1-4|-|-
TGTGCCAGCAGTCCGGGGGGTTCTAAAAATGAAAAACTGTTTTTT
CASSPGGSKNEKLFF
>TRBV28|TRBJ1-1|-|-
TGTGCCAGCAGTTTTTCTGGGAGCGAATTTTATAACACTGAAGCTTTCTTT
CASSFSGSEFYNTEAFF
>TRBV28|TRBJ2-2|-|-
TGTGCCAGCAGTTGGGGCGGACCGGGCGCCGGGGAGCTGTTTTTT
CASSWGGPGAGELFF
>TRBV18|TRBJ2-2|few|TRBD2
TGTGCCAGCTCACCAAGCGGGATGGATAGCGGGACCACCGGGGAGCTGTTTTTT
CASSPSGMDSGTTGELFF
>TRBV3-1/TRBV3-2|TRBJ1-3|-|-
TGTGCCAGCAGCCAATCACAGGGTCCTGGAAACACCATATATTTT
CASSQSQGPGNTIYF
>TRBV28|TRBJ2-3|-|-
TGTGCCAGCAGCCCAACGGGGGTAGCGGTAGGCACAGATACGCAGTATTTT
CASSPTGVAVGTDTQYF
>TRBV19|TRBJ2-5|-|TRBD2
TGTGCCAGTAGTATTATGACTAGCAAGGGTGAGACCCAGTACTTC
CASSIMTSKGETQYF
>TRBV9|TRBJ2-1|-|TRBD1
TGTGCCAGCAGCGTAGAAGGCAGGGGGCAGGCTGAGCAGTTCTTC
CASSVEGRGQAEQFF